This T cell receptor beta chain was sequenced in a study of T cells in Graves' hyperthyroidism and ophthalmopathy. Amplification of TCR beta CDR3 regions was performed using RNA transcripts as template. HTBI primers were the set used in a first-round RT-PCR of the TCR CDR3. TCRdb ran MiXCR on the multiplex PCR reads and lists one entry per CDR3 protein. The sample includes 750,000 to 900,000 distinct CDR3 sequences, about 38% of them seen just once. Exclusion followed for patients with uncontrolled infection, other autoimmune disease, pregnancy or lactation. In the case of this clonotype: With a much larger clone just one base away, this may be a read error.

This TCR was sampled from a man between 18 and 35 years old with Graves' hyperthyroidism. Sequenced material: blood.

The CDR3 region is CAIRGVASPNTGELFF. For the CDR3, the DNA is TGTGCCATCAGAGGTGTGGCTAGCCCCAACACCGGGGAGCTGTTTTTT. The V call is TRBV10-3, the J call TRBJ2-2; D might be TRBD2 (5 bases). This CDR3 region has 16 residues. Germline V gene sequence: CDR1 ENHRY, CDR2 SYGVKD. The V end was cut by 6 bases, the J end by 2 bases, with 16 bases between.